Sequencing of this TCR beta chain was carried out in a study of Graves' ophthalmopathy and Graves' hyperthyroidism. The wider study: Sampling took place at initial diagnosis, with peripheral blood obtained before any treatment. Points from the study as a whole: Also, most clonotypes expanded in the thyroid above 0.001 frequency appeared in blood.

Deletions cut 5 bases from V and 5 bases from J, with 13 bases between. This CDR3 has 13 amino acids. The germline gives CDR1 SGHTA, CDR2 FQGNSA. Diagnosis used clinical symptoms, serum thyroxine, TRAb, thyroid ultrasound and orbital computed tomography. A volume of 8.5 to 10 ml of fresh peripheral blood supplied the PBMCs. Amplified TCR beta CDR3 regions were obtained using RNA transcripts as template. The workflow started with a first-round RT-PCR run with HTBI primers and then moved on to a second-round multiplex PCR. TCRdb independently ran MiXCR on the multiplex PCR reads; one entry per CDR3 protein. Of a few hundred thousand distinct CDR3 sequences in the sample, approximately 15% were seen once. This clonotype was counted ten times or more. Its specificity is unknown.

The receptor was derived from a woman younger than 30 with stable Graves' hyperthyroidism. The chain is built from TRBV7-2 and TRBJ2-7; the D gene is possibly TRBD2 (7 bases). The sequencing input was peripheral blood. The CDR3 loop reads CASSPGGVHEQYF. DNA of the CDR3: TGTGCCAGCAGCCCGGGGGGCGTGCACGAGCAGTACTTC.